Each of the 22 T cell receptor beta chains below was sequenced from the same sample in a study of shared clonotypes between healthy human individuals. Clones were sequenced by immunoSEQ multiplex PCR, and TCRdb holds only the in-frame ones, with some missing. The profile shows roughly 1 million clones, around 82% of them singletons. Specimen: memory CD4+ T cells from PBMCs. Subset: CD45RA-negative fraction. Every receptor here comes from a man aged 18 to 30 in good health. Some clones in this sample may be carry-over from other donors' samples.

The chain combines TRBV6-6 with TRBJ2-4, with D perhaps matching TRBD1 (6 bases). The CDR3 loop spans 16 amino acids. CDR1 is MNHNY, CDR2 SVGAGI, per germline (reference sequence). V lost 4 bases and J lost 4, with 17 bases in between. The CDR3 sequence is CASSSYEARGKNIQYF. CDR3 sequence (DNA): TGTGCCAGCAGTTCCTACGAAGCCAGGGGTAAAAACATTCAGTACTTC.

This clone turned up a few times. The V and J genes are TRBV5-1 and TRBJ2-7, with D tentatively TRBD1 (6 bases). In germline, CDR1 is SGHRS, CDR2 YFSETQ. The CDR3 has 14 residues. The V end lost 4 bases, the J end lost 5 bases, and 16 bases lay between the germline ends. The CDR3 protein is CASSLANRDNEQYF. The CDR3 region has the DNA TGCGCCAGCAGCCTAGCAAACAGGGACAACGAGCAGTACTTC.

This rearrangement joins TRBV7-2 to TRBJ1-1; the D gene is possibly TRBD1 (5 bases). Germline V lookup: CDR1 SGHTA, CDR2 FQGNSA. The CDR3 consists of 14 residues. Trimming removed 7 bases from V and 1 base from J, with 13 bases in between. CDR3 coding DNA: TGTGCCAGCACCTCTGGGGCTTCGAACACTGAAGCTTTCTTT. Translation gives CASTSGASNTEAFF.

The chain carries TRBV7-7 and TRBJ2-2; 8 bases align to TRBD1. Looked up from germline, CDR1 is SSHAT and CDR2 is FNYEAQ (reference sequence). The CDR3 is made up of 16 amino acids. The V and J ends lost 5 bases and 7 bases, in that order; junction bases with no gene match: 12. CDR3 loop: CASSASPDRGGGELFF. CDR3 nucleotide sequence: TGTGCCAGCAGCGCTAGCCCCGACAGGGGTGGCGGGGAGCTGTTTTTT.

This clone was seen only once. This chain's CDR3 is CASHSLGGAGANVLTF. CDR3 nucleotides: TGTGCCAGCCACTCACTGGGGGGCGCTGGGGCCAACGTCCTGACTTTC. V and J are TRBV5-8 and TRBJ2-6; D possibly matches TRBD1 or TRBD2 (6 bases each). This CDR3 comprises 16 residues. Deletions cut 7 bases from V and 2 bases from J, with 16 bases between. Germline V gene sequence: CDR1 SGHTS, CDR2 YDEGEE.

J is TRBJ1-1 and V is TRBV19; D not resolved. Per the germline V gene, CDR1 is LNHDA and CDR2 is SQIVND (reference sequence). V was cut by 6 bases and J by 3 bases, with 11 bases left in between. This CDR3 comprises 13 residues. The CDR3 here is CASSPYGYTEAFF. In nucleotides, the CDR3 is TGTGCCAGTAGCCCCTACGGCTACACTGAAGCTTTCTTT.

Only a few counts were recorded for this clone. The conserved phenylalanine or tryptophan normally closing the CDR3 is absent here, so this likely arose from a read error. The DNA is left out, because the CDR3 cannot be placed on it with certainty; the CDR3 is given as TCRdb lists it. This chain connects TRBV28 to TRBJ2-7; TRBD2 reflects the table's D call only, with no check against the DNA. The CDR3 is 12 residues long, counting both termini. CDR1 is MDHEN, CDR2 SYDVKM, per germline. This CDR3 reads CASSPLAGGMTN.

The gene calls are TRBV7-2 and TRBJ2-5; possibly TRBD2 for D (5 bases). The CDR3 has 13 residues. Looked up from germline, CDR1 is SGHTA and CDR2 is FQGNSA. Trimming pared 5 bases from V and 3 bases from J, leaving 10 bases between. Here the CDR3 DNA reads TGTGCCAGCAGCCGGGGTAGAGAAGAGACCCAGTACTTC. Residues: CASSRGREETQYF.

The J gene is TRBJ2-1, the V gene TRBV2; 8 nucleotides match TRBD1. Trimming cost V 7 bases and J 3 bases; bases outside gene matches: 8. The germline CDR1 and CDR2 sequences are SNHLY and FYNNEI. The CDR3 runs to 15 residues. CDR3 protein: CASNLDRGDYNEQFF. CDR3 sequence (DNA): TGTGCCAGCAACCTCGACAGGGGCGACTACAATGAGCAGTTCTTC.

The rearrangement joins TRBV30 to TRBJ2-3, with D perhaps being TRBD1 or TRBD2 (5 bases each). Germline CDR1 and CDR2: GTSNPN and SVGIG (reference sequence). V lost 2 bases and J lost 4, with 25 bases in between. The CDR3 spans 18 residues. The CDR3 DNA is TGTGCCTGGAGTATCCCAACCCCCGGGACCGGGCGGCCAGATACGCAGTATTTT. It translates to CAWSIPTPGTGRPDTQYF.

This clone occurred a few times. Other DNA sequences in this sample translate to the same CDR3. The chain joins TRBV30 to TRBJ2-6; perhaps TRBD2 as D (6 bases). The CDR3 consists of 15 residues. CDR1 and CDR2 from the germline V gene are GTSNPN and SVGIG (reference sequence). Trimming left V 0 bases short and J 1 base short, with 7 bases between. The DNA of the CDR3 is TGTGCCTGGAGTGTAGGAGGGTCTGGGGCCAACGTCCTGACTTTC. Protein sequence: CAWSVGGSGANVLTF.

This clone occurred many times. The CDR3 DNA is TGCAGCGTTGAGGACACAGGGGCAGCCAAAAACATTCAGTACTTC. Its protein is CSVEDTGAAKNIQYF. J is TRBJ2-4 and V is TRBV29-1, with 7 bases fitting TRBD1. V lost 3 bases and J lost 0; bases outside the gene matches: 5. The CDR3 contains 15 residues. Germline-derived CDR1 and CDR2 are SQVTM and ANQGSEA.

The V gene is TRBV6-1, the J gene TRBJ2-2; D remains ambiguous. The V end lost 1 base, the J end lost 9 bases, and 15 bases lay between the germline ends. Germline lookup yields CDR1 MNHNS and CDR2 SASEGT. This CDR3 contains 15 residues. DNA of the CDR3: TGTGCCAGCAGTGAAGGCCGGTTGAGTTGGCGGGAGCTGTTTTTT. This gives the protein CASSEGRLSWRELFF.

V is TRBV7-3 and J is TRBJ2-1, with D maybe TRBD1 (6 bases). Germline V CDR1 and CDR2: SGHTA, FQGTGA. Trimming cost V 6 bases and J 4 bases, with 16 bases left between them. This CDR3 comprises 15 residues. This CDR3 reads CASSPDSGRYNEQFF. The CDR3 region has the DNA TGTGCCAGCAGTCCGGACAGTGGTAGATACAATGAGCAGTTCTTC.

The J gene is TRBJ1-5, the V gene TRBV28; 8 bases fit TRBD1. Germline V lookup: CDR1 MDHEN, CDR2 SYDVKM. CDR3 length: 15 residues. V gave up 6 bases and J gave up 9 bases; unmatched junction bases: 13. For the CDR3, the DNA is TGTGCCAGCAGACCTCCGGGACAGGTTTTTCGGCCCCAGCATTTT. Translated, it gives CASRPPGQVFRPQHF.

In its sample, this clone was seen once. The chain joins TRBV11-3 to TRBJ2-1; D is uncertain. The V end lost 0 bases, the J end lost 10 bases, and 7 bases lay between the germline ends. Looked up from germline, CDR1 is SGHNT and CDR2 is YENEEA. The CDR3 is made up of 12 amino acids. The CDR3 reads CASSLEGLEQFF. As DNA, the CDR3 is TGTGCCAGCAGCTTAGAGGGATTAGAGCAGTTCTTC.

This chain uses TRBV5-4 with TRBJ2-2; 7 bases match TRBD2. The CDR3 runs to 16 residues. V dropped 4 bases and J dropped 4; count of bases not matched to a gene: 10. The V gene's germline CDR1 is SGHNT and CDR2 YYREEE (reference sequence). The CDR3 reads CASSRDYPDTTGELFF. For the CDR3, the DNA is TGTGCCAGCAGCCGGGACTATCCAGACACCACCGGGGAGCTGTTTTTT.

V and J are TRBV18 and TRBJ2-1; 7 bases map to TRBD1. The CDR3 contains 15 residues. Trimming cost V 3 bases and J 7 bases; bases outside gene matches: 9. Per the germline V gene, CDR1 is KGHSH and CDR2 is LQKENI. CDR3 nucleotides: TGTGCCAGCTCACCGAGGACCGGGACAGAGAATGAGCAGTTCTTC. It specifies CASSPRTGTENEQFF.

The chain couples TRBV4-1 to TRBJ2-7; TRBD2 matches 9 bases. V lost 0 bases and J lost 10; bases outside the gene matches: 4. The germline gives CDR1 MGHRA, CDR2 YSYEKL. This CDR3 comprises 13 residues. CDR3 nucleotide sequence: TGCGCCAGCAGCCAAGAGTTGGGACTAGCTCAGTACTTC. Translation: CASSQELGLAQYF.

V usage is TRBV11-2 and J usage is TRBJ2-1; weak D call: TRBD2 (5 bases). Germline CDR1 is SGHAT and CDR2 is FQNNGV. V lost 3 bases and J lost 0, with 12 bases in between. The CDR3 has 16 residues. This CDR3 reads CASSLRAVSSYNEQFF. For the CDR3, the DNA is TGTGCCAGCAGCTTGAGAGCGGTTAGCTCCTACAATGAGCAGTTCTTC. Drawing the rest from reference TRBV11-2 and TRBJ2-1, the complete variable domain is EAGVAQSPRYKIIEKRQSVAFWCNPISGHATLYWYQQILGQGPKLLIQFQNNGVVDDSQLPKDRFSAERLKGVDSTLKIQPAKLEDSAVYLCASSLRAVSSYNEQFFGPGTRLTVL.

The rearrangement joins TRBV4-1 to TRBJ2-2; possibly TRBD2 for D (5 bases). Deletions cut 6 bases from V and 5 bases from J, with 13 bases between. Germline CDR1 and CDR2: MGHRA and YSYEKL. CDR3 length: 14 residues. The DNA for the CDR3 is TGCGCCAGCAGACTACCAGGCGGGACCGGGGAGCTGTTTTTT. Translating gives CASRLPGGTGELFF.

This clone has more than one count but fewer than ten. The DNA for the CDR3 is TGTGCCAGCAGTCCCGGTAGAGGGGGCACGGGAAAACTGTTTTTT. As protein: CASSPGRGGTGKLFF. The V and J genes are TRBV28 and TRBJ1-4; 7 bases match TRBD1. V was pared by 5 bases and J by 10 bases, with 13 bases of the junction left unmatched. The CDR3 covers 15 residues. Germline V gene data show CDR1 as MDHEN and CDR2 as SYDVKM.